The clone carrying this T cell receptor (beta chain) has a count of ten or more. The antigen remains unidentified. This entry is derived from a study of T-cell memory formation after mild COVID-19. General observations from the study: Pre-infection memory held some responding clones, suggesting pre-existing cross-reactive T cells responded. For second-wave clones that peaked at day 37, SARS-CoV-2 specificity went unverified. Later expanders leaned CD4+, whereas clones that contracted between day 15 and 85 were balanced CD4/CD8.

One entry per CDR3 protein, called by TCRdb with MiXCR from the 5' RACE reads. The table lists over 130,000 distinct CDR3 sequences, 11% to 15% of them singletons. The TCR was taken from an adult woman who had mild COVID-19 (a few samples of this study predate the infection). Cell type and time point are not known. Material for sequencing was PBMCs or a T cell subset sorted from them (not recorded which).

The CDR3 DNA reads as TGTGCCAGCAGTTTCCGGCCCTCCTACGAGCAGTACTTC. This gives the protein CASSFRPSYEQYF. This sequence joins TRBV12-3 or TRBV12-4 and TRBJ2-7; D gene ambiguous. V was trimmed by 3 bases and J by 0 bases, leaving 6 bases between them. The CDR3 length is 13 residues.